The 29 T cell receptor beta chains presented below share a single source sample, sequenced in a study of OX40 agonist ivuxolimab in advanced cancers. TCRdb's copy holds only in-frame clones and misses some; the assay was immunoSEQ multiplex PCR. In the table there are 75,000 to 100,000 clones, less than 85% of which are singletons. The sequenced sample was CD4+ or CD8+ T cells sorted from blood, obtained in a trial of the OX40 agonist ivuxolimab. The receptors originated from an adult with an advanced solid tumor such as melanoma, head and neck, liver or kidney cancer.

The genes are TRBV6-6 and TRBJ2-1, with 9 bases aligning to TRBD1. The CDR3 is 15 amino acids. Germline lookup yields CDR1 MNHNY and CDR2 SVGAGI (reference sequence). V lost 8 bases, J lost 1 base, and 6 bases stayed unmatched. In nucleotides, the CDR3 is TGTGCCAGCGTCACCGGGACAGGGTCCTACAATGAGCAGTTCTTC. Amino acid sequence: CASVTGTGSYNEQFF.

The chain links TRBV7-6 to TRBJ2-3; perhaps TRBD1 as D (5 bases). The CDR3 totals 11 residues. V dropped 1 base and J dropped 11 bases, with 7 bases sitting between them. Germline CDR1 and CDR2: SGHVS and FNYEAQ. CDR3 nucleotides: TGTGCCAGCAGCTTAGGCCAGGGGCAGTATTTT. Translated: CASSLGQGQYF. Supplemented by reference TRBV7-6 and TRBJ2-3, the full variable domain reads GAGVSQSPRYKVTKRGQDVALRCDPISGHVSLYWYRQALGQGPEFLTYFNYEAQQDKSGLPNDRFSAERPEGSISTLTIQRTEQRDSAMYRCASSLGQGQYFGPGTRLTVL.

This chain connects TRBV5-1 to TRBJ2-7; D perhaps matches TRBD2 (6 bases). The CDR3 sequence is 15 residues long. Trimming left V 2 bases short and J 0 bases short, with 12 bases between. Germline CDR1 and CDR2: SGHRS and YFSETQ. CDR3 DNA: TGCGCCAGCAGCTTCACAGCGGGTCTCTCCTACGAGCAGTACTTC. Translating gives CASSFTAGLSYEQYF.

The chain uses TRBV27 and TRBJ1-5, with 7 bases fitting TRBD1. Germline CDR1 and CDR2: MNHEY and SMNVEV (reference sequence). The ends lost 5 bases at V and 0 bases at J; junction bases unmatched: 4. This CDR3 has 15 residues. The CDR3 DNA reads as TGTGCCAGCAGTAATGGACAGGTTAGCAATCAGCCCCAGCATTTT. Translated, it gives CASSNGQVSNQPQHF.

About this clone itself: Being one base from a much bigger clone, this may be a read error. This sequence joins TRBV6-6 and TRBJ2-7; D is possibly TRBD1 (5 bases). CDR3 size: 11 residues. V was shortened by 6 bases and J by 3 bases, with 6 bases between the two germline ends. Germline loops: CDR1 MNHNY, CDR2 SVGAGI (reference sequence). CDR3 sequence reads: CASSRDYEQYF. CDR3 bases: TGTGCCAGCAGCAGGGACTACGAGCAGTACTTC.

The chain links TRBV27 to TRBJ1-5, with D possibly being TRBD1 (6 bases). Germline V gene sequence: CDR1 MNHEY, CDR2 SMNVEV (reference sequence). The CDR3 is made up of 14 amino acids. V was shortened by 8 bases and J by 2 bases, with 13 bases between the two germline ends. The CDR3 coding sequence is TGTGCCAGCTCTACCGGGACACGCAATCAGCCCCAGCATTTT. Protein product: CASSTGTRNQPQHF.

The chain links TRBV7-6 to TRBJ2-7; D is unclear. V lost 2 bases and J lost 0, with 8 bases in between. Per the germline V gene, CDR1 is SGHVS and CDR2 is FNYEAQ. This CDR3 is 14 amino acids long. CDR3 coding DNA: TGTGCCAGCAGCTTACTGGAGCCCTCCTACGAGCAGTACTTC. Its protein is CASSLLEPSYEQYF.

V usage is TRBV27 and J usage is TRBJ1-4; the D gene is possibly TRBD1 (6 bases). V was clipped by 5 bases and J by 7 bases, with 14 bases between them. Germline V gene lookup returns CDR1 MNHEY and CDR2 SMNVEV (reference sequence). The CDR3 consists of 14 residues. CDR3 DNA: TGTGCCAGCAGTATACAGGGTAGAGGTGAAAAACTGTTTTTT. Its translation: CASSIQGRGEKLFF.

The CDR3 is CASSFTGPHEQYF. For the CDR3, the DNA is TGTGCCAGCAGCTTCACAGGACCCCACGAGCAGTACTTC. V and J are TRBV7-9 and TRBJ2-7; D is possibly TRBD1 (5 bases). Germline CDR1 and CDR2: SEHNR and FQNEAQ (reference sequence). The CDR3 loop spans 13 amino acids. The V and J ends lost 3 bases and 5 bases respectively, with 11 bases between them.

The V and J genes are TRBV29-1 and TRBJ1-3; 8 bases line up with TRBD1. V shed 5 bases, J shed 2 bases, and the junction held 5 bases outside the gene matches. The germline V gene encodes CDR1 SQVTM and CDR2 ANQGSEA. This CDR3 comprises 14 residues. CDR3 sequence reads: CSVQDRVAGNTIYF. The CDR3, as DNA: TGCAGCGTTCAGGACAGGGTGGCTGGAAACACCATATATTTT.

The CDR3 coding sequence is TGCGCCAGCAGCTTGAGCGGGGTCTCTGGAAACACCATATATTTT. Protein: CASSLSGVSGNTIYF. This chain joins TRBV5-1 and TRBJ1-3; unclear D gene. The CDR3 loop spans 15 amino acids. Trimming left V 1 base short and J 0 bases short, with 8 bases between. Germline assignment: CDR1 SGHRS and CDR2 YFSETQ.

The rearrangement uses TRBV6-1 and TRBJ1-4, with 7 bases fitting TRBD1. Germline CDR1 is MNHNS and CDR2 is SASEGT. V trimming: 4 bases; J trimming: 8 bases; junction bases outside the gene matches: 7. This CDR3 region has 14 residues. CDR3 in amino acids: CASSVRDRREKLFF. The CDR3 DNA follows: TGTGCCAGCAGTGTCCGGGACAGAAGAGAAAAACTGTTTTTT.

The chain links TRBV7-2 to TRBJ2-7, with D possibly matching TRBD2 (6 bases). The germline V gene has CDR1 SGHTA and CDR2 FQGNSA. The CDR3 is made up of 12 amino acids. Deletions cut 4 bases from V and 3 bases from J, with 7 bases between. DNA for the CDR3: TGTGCCAGCAGCTCTAGCGTCTACGAGCAGTACTTC. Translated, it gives CASSSSVYEQYF.

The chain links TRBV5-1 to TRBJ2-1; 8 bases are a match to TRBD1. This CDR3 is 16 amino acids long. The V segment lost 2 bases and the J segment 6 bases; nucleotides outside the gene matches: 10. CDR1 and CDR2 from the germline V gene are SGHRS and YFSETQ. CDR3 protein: CASSFGSDRGANEQFF. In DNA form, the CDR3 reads TGCGCCAGCAGCTTTGGGAGTGACAGGGGAGCCAATGAGCAGTTCTTC.

CDR3 nucleotide sequence: TGTGCCAGCAGCCTGATCTACGAGCAGTACTTC. Protein: CASSLIYEQYF. The chain combines TRBV7-7 with TRBJ2-7, with D hard to call. The CDR3 is 11 amino acids. Germline-derived CDR1 and CDR2 are SSHAT and FNYEAQ (reference sequence). The V end was cut by 5 bases, the J end by 3 bases, with 5 bases between.

CDR3 bases: TGCGCCAGCAGCCGGAAGGAGGGACCTAGCAATCAGCCCCAGCATTTT. It is translated as CASSRKEGPSNQPQHF. The V gene is TRBV5-1, the J gene TRBJ1-5, with a possible D match to TRBD1 (5 bases). CDR3 length: 16 residues. Germline V gene data show CDR1 as SGHRS and CDR2 as YFSETQ. Between the trimmed V and J ends, which lost 4 bases and 0 bases, there was a span of 14 bases.

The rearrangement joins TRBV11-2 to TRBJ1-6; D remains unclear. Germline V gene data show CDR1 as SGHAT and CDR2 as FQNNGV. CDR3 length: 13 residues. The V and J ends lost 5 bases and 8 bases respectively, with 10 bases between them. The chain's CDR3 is CASSQSSDSPLHF. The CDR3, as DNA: TGTGCCAGCAGCCAAAGCTCTGATTCACCCCTCCACTTT.

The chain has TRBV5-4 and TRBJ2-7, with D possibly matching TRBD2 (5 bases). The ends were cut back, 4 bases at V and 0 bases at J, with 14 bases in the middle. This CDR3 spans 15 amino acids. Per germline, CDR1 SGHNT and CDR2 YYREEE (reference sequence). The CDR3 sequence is CASSPDSRRSYEQYF. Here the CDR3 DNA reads TGTGCCAGCAGCCCGGACTCCCGGCGCTCCTACGAGCAGTACTTC. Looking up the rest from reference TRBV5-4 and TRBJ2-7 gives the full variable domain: ETGVTQSPTHLIKTRGQQVTLRCSSQSGHNTVSWYQQALGQGPQFIFQYYREEENGRGNFPPRFSGLQFPNYSSELNVNALELDDSALYLCASSPDSRRSYEQYFGPGTRLTVT.

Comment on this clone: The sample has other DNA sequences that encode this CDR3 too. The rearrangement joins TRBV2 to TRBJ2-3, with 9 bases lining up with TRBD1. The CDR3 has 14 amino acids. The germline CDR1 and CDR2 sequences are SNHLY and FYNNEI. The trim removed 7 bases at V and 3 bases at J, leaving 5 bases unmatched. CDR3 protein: CASTRDRATDTQYF. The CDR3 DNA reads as TGTGCCAGCACCCGGGACAGGGCTACAGATACGCAGTATTTT.

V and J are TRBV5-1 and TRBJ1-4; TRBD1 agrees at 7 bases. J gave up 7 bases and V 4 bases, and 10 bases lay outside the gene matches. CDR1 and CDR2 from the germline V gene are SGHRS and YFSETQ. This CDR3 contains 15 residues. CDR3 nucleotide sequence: TGCGCCAGCAGCCCCCGGGACAGTTTTAGTGAAAAACTGTTTTTT. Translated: CASSPRDSFSEKLFF.

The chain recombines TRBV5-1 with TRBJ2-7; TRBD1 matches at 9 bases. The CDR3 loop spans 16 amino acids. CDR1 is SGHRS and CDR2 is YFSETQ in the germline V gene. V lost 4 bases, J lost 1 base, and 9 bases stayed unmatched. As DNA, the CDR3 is TGCGCCAGCAGCAGCCCGGGACAGGGAGTTTCCTACGAGCAGTACTTC. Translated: CASSSPGQGVSYEQYF.

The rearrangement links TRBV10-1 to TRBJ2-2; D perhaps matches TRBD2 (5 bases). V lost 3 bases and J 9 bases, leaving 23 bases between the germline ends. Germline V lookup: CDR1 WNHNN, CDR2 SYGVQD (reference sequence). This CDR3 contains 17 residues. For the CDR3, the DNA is TGCGCCAGCAGTGAAATTGGCGGTGCGGAGGCTCGAAGGGAGCTGTTTTTT. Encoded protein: CASSEIGGAEARRELFF.

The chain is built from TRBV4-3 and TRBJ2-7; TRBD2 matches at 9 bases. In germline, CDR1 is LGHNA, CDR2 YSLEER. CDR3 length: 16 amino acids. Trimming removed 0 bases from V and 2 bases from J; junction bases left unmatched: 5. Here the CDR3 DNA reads TGCGCCAGCAGCCAAGATGTGTCTAGCGGGGCCTACGAGCAGTACTTC. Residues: CASSQDVSSGAYEQYF.

The CDR3 DNA sequence: TGTGCCAGCAGTGAGGGACTAGCGGGGGGGCCCGATGAGCAGTTCTTC. Its protein product is CASSEGLAGGPDEQFF. This chain uses TRBV6-4 with TRBJ2-1; 16 bases line up with TRBD2. Unmatched junction bases numbered 4, after V lost 3 bases and J lost 8 bases. Germline CDR1 reads MRHNA; CDR2 reads SNTAGT. The CDR3 is made up of 16 amino acids.

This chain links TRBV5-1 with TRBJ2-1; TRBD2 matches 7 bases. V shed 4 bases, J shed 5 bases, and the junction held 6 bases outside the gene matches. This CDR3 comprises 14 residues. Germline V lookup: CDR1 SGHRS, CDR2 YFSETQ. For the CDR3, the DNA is TGCGCCAGCAGCACTCCTACTAGCGACAATGAGCAGTTCTTC. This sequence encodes CASSTPTSDNEQFF. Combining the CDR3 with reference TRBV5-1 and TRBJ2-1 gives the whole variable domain KAGVTQTPRYLIKTRGQQVTLSCSPISGHRSVSWYQQTPGQGLQFLFEYFSETQRNKGNFPGRFSGRQFSNSRSEMNVSTLELGDSALYLCASSTPTSDNEQFFGPGTRLTVL.

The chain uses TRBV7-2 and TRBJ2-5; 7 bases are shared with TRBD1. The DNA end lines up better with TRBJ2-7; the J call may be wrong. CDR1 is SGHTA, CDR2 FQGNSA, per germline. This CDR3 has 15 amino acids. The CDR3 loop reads CASSSPGTAGYEQYF. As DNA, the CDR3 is TGTGCCAGCAGCTCCCCCGGGACAGCTGGCTACGAGCAGTACTTC.

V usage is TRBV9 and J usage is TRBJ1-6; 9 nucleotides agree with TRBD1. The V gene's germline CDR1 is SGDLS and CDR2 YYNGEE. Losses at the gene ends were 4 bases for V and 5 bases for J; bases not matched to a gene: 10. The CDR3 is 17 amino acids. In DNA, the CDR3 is TGTGCCAGCAGCCCTGGACAGGGGTCCCCTGATAATTCACCCCTCCACTTT. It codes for CASSPGQGSPDNSPLHF. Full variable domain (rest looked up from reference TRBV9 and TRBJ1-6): DSGVTQTPKHLITATGQRVTLRCSPRSGDLSVYWYQQSLDQGLQFLIQYYNGEERAKGNILERFSAQQFPDLHSELNLSSLELGDSALYFCASSPGQGSPDNSPLHFGNGTRLTVT.

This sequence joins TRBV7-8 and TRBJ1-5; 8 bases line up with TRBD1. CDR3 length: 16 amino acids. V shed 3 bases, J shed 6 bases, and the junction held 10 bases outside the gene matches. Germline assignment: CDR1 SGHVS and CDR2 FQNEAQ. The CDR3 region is CASSFSDRGAGQPQHF. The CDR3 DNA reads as TGTGCCAGCAGCTTTTCCGACAGGGGTGCGGGTCAGCCCCAGCATTTT.

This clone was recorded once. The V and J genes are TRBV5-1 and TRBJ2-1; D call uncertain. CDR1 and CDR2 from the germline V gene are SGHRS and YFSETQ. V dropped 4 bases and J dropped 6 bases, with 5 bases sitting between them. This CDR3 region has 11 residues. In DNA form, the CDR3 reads TGCGCCAGCAGCCTGCCCAATGAGCAGTTCTTC. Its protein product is CASSLPNEQFF.